This TCR beta chain was documented in a study of regulatory T cells in long-lasting Graves disease. Background on the study: Those Graves' patients who were newly diagnosed had been on antithyroid drugs under 3 months. Study findings and constraints: Small sample size may have lowered accuracy.

Noted time point: newly diagnosed GD, antithyroid drugs for less than 3 months. The TCR library was prepared using RNA isolated from PBMCs. Relying on iRepertoire HTBI primers and Arm-PCR of CDR3 regions, the team built TCR beta libraries. In TCRdb, the multiplex PCR reads were re-called with MiXCR into one record per CDR3 protein. The table lists over 300,000 distinct CDR3 sequences, around 16% of them singletons, with 20% to 25% in the top ten. Comments on this clonotype: Its matching antigen is unknown. This sequence is one base from a far larger clone and is likely a read error.

The sequenced sample was peripheral blood mononuclear cells (PBMCs), obtained at new diagnosis, from a patient treated with antithyroid drugs. The receptor was derived from a female donor with Graves disease.

This CDR3 is CASSLEPQPGDEQFF. CDR3 DNA sequence: TGTGCCAGCAGCTTAGAGCCACAGCCTGGGGATGAGCAGTTCTTC. J is TRBJ2-1 and V is TRBV4-2; no definite D call. V was cut by 5 bases and J by 8 bases, with 19 bases left in between. Germline lookup yields CDR1 LGHNA and CDR2 YNFKEQ. The CDR3 runs 15 residues.